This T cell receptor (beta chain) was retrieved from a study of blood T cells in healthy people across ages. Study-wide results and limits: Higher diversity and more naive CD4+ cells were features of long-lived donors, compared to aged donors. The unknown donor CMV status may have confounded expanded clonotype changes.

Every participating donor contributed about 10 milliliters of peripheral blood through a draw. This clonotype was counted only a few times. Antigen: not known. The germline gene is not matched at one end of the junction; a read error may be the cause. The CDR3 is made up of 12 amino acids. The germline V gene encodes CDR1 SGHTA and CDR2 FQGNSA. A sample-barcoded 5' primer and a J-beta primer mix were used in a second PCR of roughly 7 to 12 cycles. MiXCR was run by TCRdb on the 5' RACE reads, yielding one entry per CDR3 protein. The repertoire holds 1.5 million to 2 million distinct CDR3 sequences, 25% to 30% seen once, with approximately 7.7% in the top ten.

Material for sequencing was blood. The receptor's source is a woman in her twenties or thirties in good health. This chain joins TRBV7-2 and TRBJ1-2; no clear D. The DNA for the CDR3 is TGTGCCAGCGGCTTTCGGAACTATGGCTACACCTTC. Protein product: CASGFRNYGYTF.